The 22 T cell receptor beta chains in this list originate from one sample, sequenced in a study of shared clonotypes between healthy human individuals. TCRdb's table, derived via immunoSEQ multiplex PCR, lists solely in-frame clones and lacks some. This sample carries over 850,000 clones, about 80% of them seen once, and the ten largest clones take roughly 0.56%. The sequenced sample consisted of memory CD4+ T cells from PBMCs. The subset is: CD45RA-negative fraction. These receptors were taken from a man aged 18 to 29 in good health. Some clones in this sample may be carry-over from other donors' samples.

CDR3 sequence (DNA): TGCGCCAGCACCTTACAGCCCACAGGGGCCGGGGCCAACGTCCTGACTTTC. It specifies CASTLQPTGAGANVLTF. The V call is TRBV5-1, the J call TRBJ2-6, with 7 bases lining up with TRBD1. CDR3 length: 17 residues. V shed 6 bases, J shed 4 bases, and the junction held 13 bases outside the gene matches. Germline V gene sequence: CDR1 SGHRS, CDR2 YFSETQ.

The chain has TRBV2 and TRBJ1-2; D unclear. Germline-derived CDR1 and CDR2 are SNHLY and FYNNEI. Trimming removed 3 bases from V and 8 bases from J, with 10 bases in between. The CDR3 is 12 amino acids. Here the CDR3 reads CASSDGEWGYTF. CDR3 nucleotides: TGTGCCAGCAGTGATGGGGAATGGGGCTACACCTTC.

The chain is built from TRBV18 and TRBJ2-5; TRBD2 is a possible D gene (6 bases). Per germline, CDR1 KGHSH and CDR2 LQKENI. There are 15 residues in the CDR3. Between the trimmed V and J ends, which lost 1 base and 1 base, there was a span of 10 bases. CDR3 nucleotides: TGTGCCAGCTCACCACAGGGCGGGACCCAAGAGACCCAGTACTTC. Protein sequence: CASSPQGGTQETQYF.

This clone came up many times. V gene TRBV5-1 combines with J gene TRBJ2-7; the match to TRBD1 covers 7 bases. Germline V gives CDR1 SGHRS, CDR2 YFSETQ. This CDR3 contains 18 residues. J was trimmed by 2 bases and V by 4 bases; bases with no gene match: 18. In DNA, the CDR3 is TGCGCCAGCAGCGGAATAACGACAGGGACCGCCGCCCCCTACGAGCAGTACTTC. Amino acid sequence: CASSGITTGTAAPYEQYF.

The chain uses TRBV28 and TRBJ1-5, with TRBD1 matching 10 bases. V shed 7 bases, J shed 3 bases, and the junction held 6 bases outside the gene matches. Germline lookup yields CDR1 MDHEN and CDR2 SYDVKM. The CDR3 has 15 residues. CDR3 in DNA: TGTGCCAGCACCAGGGGACAGGGGACCAATCAGCCCCAGCATTTT. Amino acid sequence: CASTRGQGTNQPQHF.

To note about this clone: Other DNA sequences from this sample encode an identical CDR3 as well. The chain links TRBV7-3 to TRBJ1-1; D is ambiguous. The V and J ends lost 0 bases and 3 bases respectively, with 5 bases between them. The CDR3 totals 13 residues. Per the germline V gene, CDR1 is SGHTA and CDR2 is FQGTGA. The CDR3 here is CASSLTRDTEAFF. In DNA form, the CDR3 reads TGTGCCAGCAGCTTAACGAGGGACACTGAAGCTTTCTTT.

CDR3 bases: TGTGCCAGCACCCGATCGGGGACTAGCGGGACCACAGATACGCAGTATTTT. It translates to CASTRSGTSGTTDTQYF. V usage is TRBV11-2 and J usage is TRBJ2-3; TRBD2 matches 13 bases. Germline V gene lookup returns CDR1 SGHAT and CDR2 FQNNGV. The V segment lost 7 bases and the J segment 2 bases; nucleotides outside the gene matches: 9. The CDR3 has 17 amino acids.

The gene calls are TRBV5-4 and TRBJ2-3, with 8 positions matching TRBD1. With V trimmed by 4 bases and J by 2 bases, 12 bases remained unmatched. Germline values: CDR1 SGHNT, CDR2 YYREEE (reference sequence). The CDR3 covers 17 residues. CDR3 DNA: TGTGCCAGCAGCCTCATGACAGGGGCGCAGACCACAGATACGCAGTATTTT. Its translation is CASSLMTGAQTTDTQYF.

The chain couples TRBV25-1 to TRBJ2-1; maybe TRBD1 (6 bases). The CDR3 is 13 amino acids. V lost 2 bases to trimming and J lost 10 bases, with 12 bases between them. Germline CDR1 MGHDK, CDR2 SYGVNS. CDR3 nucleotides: TGTGCCAGCAGTGAACCCGACAGGACCGAGCAGTTCTTC. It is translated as CASSEPDRTEQFF.

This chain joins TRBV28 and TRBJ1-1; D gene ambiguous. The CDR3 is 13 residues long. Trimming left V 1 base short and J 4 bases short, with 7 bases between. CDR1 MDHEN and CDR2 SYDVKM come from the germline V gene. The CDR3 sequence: CASSLSKSTEAFF. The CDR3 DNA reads TGTGCCAGCAGTTTATCAAAGTCCACTGAAGCTTTCTTT.

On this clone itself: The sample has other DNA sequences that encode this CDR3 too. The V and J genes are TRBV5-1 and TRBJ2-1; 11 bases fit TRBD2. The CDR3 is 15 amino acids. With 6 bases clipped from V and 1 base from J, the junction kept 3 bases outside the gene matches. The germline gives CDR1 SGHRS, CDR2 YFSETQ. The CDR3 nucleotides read TGCGCCAGCACCGGACTAGCGGGTTCCTACAATGAGCAGTTCTTC. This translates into CASTGLAGSYNEQFF.

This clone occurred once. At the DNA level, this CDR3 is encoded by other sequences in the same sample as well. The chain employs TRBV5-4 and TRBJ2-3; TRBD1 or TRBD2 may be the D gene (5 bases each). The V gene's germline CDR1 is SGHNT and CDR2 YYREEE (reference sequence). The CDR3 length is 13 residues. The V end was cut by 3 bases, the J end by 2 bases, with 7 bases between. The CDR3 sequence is CASSWGTTDTQYF. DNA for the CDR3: TGTGCCAGCAGCTGGGGGACCACAGATACGCAGTATTTT.

This CDR3 reads CASSLGVGEAGELFF. Written as DNA, the CDR3 is TGCGCCAGCAGCTTAGGTGTGGGTGAGGCCGGGGAGCTGTTTTTT. The J gene is TRBJ2-2, the V gene TRBV5-1; D is unresolved. This CDR3 has 15 residues. Trimming removed 2 bases at V and 6 bases at J, with 14 bases between. CDR1 is SGHRS, CDR2 YFSETQ, per germline.

This chain's CDR3 is CASNRGQLAKNIQYF. CDR3 coding DNA: TGTGCCAGCAATCGGGGACAGCTAGCCAAAAACATTCAGTACTTC. The V call is TRBV2, the J call TRBJ2-4; 7 bases line up with TRBD1. The V gene's germline CDR1 is SNHLY and CDR2 FYNNEI. J was trimmed by 0 bases and V by 7 bases; bases with no gene match: 6. The CDR3 has 15 amino acids. Looking up the rest from reference TRBV2 and TRBJ2-4 gives the full variable domain: EPEVTQTPSHQVTQMGQEVILRCVPISNHLYFYWYRQILGQKVEFLVSFYNNEISEKSEIFDDQFSVERPDGSNFTLKIRSTKLEDSAMYFCASNRGQLAKNIQYFGAGTRLSVL.

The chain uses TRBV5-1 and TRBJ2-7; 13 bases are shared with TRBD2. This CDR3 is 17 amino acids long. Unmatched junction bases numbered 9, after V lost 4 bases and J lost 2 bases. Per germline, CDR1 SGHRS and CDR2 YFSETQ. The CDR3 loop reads CASSARLAGGRTYEQYF. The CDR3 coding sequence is TGCGCCAGCAGCGCTAGACTAGCGGGAGGCCGAACCTACGAGCAGTACTTC.

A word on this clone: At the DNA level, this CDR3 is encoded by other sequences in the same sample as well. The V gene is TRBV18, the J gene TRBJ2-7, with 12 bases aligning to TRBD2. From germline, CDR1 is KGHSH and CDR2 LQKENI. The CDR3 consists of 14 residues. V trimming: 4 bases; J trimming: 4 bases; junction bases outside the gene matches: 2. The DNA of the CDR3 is TGTGCCAGCTCACTAGGGACTAGCGGGTACGAGCAGTACTTC. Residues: CASSLGTSGYEQYF. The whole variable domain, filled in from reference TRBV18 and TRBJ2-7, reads NAGVMQNPRHLVRRRGQEARLRCSPMKGHSHVYWYRQLPEEGLKFMVYLQKENIIDESGMPKERFSAEFPKEGPSILRIQQVVRGDSAAYFCASSLGTSGYEQYFGPGTRLTVT.

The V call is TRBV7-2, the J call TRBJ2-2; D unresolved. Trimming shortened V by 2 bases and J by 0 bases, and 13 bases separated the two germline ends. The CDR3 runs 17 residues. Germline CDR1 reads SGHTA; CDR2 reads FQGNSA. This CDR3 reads CASSLRASGSNTGELFF. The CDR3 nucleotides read TGTGCCAGCAGCTTACGAGCTTCCGGATCGAACACCGGGGAGCTGTTTTTT.

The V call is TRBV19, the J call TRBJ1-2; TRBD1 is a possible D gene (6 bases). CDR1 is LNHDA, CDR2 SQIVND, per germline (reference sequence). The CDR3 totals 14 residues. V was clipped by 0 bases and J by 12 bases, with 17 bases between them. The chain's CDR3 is CASSIDSGTPTHTF. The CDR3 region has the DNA TGTGCCAGTAGTATAGACTCGGGGACACCAACCCACACCTTC.

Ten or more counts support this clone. CDR3 in DNA: TGCAGTGCTTTTAGGGCAGATACGCAGTATTTT. It encodes CSAFRADTQYF. The rearrangement uses TRBV20-1 and TRBJ2-3; D not certain. V shed 5 bases and J shed 4 bases, with 7 bases lying between them. Germline CDR1 reads DFQATT; CDR2 reads SNEGSKA (reference sequence). The CDR3 covers 11 residues.

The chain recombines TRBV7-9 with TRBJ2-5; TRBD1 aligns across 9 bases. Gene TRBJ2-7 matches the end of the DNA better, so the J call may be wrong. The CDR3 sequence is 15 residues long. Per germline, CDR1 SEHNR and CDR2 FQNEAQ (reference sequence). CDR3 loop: CASSHGQGSYAEQYF. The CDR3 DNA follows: TGTGCCAGCAGCCACGGACAGGGGTCTTACGCCGAGCAGTACTTC.

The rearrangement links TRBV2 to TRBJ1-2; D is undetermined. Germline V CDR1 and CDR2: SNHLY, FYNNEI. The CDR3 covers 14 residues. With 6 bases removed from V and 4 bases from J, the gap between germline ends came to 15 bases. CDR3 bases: TGTGCCAGCAGGCTGGACGGAGAAACCTATGGCTACACCTTC. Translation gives CASRLDGETYGYTF.

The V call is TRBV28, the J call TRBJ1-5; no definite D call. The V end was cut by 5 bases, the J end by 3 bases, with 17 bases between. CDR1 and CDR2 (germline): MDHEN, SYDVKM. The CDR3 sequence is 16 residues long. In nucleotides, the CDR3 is TGTGCCAGCAGTAGCGCGGGCGCCCCGAACAATCAGCCCCAGCATTTT. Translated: CASSSAGAPNNQPQHF. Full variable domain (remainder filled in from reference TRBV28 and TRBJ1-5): DVKVTQSSRYLVKRTGEKVFLECVQDMDHENMFWYRQDPGLGLRLIYFSYDVKMKEKGDIPEGYSVSREKKERFSLILESASTNQTSMYLCASSSAGAPNNQPQHFGDGTRLSIL.